The present TCR beta chain was sequenced within a study of T cell repertoires in cytomegalovirus infection. Study in general: CMV epitopes that were recently identified and HLA-C-restricted were used alongside well-studied HLA-B-restricted ones. Points from the study as a whole: There were HLA-C-restricted CMV-specific TCR beta clonotypes dominating the ex vivo response.

Points on this clonotype: Its antigen is as yet unknown.

TCRdb passed the reads through MiXCR, listing each CDR3 protein once. The sample records about 890,000 distinct CDR3 sequences, around 32% being singletons. V gave up 5 bases and J gave up 6 bases, with 13 bases separating them. CDR1 is MNHEY and CDR2 is SVGAGI in the germline V gene. The CDR3 is 13 residues long. Source: cultured CD8+ T cells from PBMCs, taken from culture after CMV antigen stimulation. The source is a human donor in good health (CMV status not recorded). Some clones in this sample may be carry-over from other donors' samples. The chain has TRBV6-5 and TRBJ1-2; D uncertain. The CDR3 spells CASSPIGVHGYTF. The CDR3 DNA sequence: TGTGCCAGCAGTCCGATAGGAGTCCATGGCTACACCTTC.